This record concerns one T cell receptor beta chain sequence. These data originate in a study of CD8+CD57+ T cells in acquired aplastic anemia. This CDR3 spans 14 amino acids. CDR1 SGHRS and CDR2 YFSETQ come from the germline V gene. Trimming cost V 4 bases and J 8 bases; bases outside gene matches: 8. It was genomic DNA that served as the template for profiling TCR beta VDJ and CDR3. From the reads, TCRdb called clonotypes with MiXCR, one entry per CDR3 protein. The table lists over 150,000 distinct CDR3 sequences, about half of them singletons. Those patients picked for sequencing had displayed CD8+CD57+ cell expansion on flow cytometry. The patients, all of them, had severe acquired aplastic anemia.

Source material: sorted CD4+, CD8+, or CD8+CD57+ T cells (not recorded which) from PBMCs. This chain joins TRBV5-1 and TRBJ1-2; 10 bases line up with TRBD1. The sequence came from a human donor with aplastic anemia. The CDR3 region is CASSLGQGGRGYTF. CDR3 sequence (DNA): TGCGCCAGCAGCCTCGGACAGGGGGGTCGGGGCTACACCTTC.